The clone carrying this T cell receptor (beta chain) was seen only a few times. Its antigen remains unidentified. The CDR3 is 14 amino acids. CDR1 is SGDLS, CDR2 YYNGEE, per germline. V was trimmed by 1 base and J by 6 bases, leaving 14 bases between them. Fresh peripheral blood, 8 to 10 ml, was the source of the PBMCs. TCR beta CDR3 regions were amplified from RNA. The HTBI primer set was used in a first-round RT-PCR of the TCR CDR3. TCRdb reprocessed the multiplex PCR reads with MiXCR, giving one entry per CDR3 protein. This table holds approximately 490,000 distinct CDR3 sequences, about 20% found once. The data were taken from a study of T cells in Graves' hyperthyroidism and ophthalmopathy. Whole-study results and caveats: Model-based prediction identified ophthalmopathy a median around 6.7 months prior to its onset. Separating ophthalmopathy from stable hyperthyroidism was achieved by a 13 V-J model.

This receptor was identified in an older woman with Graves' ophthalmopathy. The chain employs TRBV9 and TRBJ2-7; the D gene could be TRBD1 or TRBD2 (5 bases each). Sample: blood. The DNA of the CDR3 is TGTGCCAGCAGCGTAACTACAGAGGGGTTCGAGCAGTACTTC. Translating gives CASSVTTEGFEQYF. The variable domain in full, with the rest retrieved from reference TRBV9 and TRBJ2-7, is DSGVTQTPKHLITATGQRVTLRCSPRSGDLSVYWYQQSLDQGLQFLIQYYNGEERAKGNILERFSAQQFPDLHSELNLSSLELGDSALYFCASSVTTEGFEQYFGPGTRLTVT.